This T cell receptor beta chain originates from a study of T cell responses to AZD1222 COVID-19 vaccine. Points from the study as a whole: Sampled repertoires all dated from after the peak T cell response. Clonal diversity may have been underestimated in mostly white British donors.

The CDR3 has 17 amino acids. Germline V gene sequence: CDR1 SGHTA, CDR2 FQGNSA. The ends were cut back, 0 bases at V and 0 bases at J, with 12 bases in the middle. Only in-frame clones appear in the TCRdb table, and some are missing; sequencing was by immunoSEQ multiplex PCR. The table includes more than 150,000 clones, 85% to 95% detected once. About this clone: Its specificity is not known.

This sample comprised peripheral blood, obtained on day 0 of AZD1222 vaccination. This chain uses TRBV7-2 with TRBJ1-5; a weak D match, TRBD1 (6 bases). The origin of this receptor is an adult in good health. CDR3 sequence: CASSLAGGLGSNQPQHF. CDR3 in DNA: TGTGCCAGCAGCTTAGCGGGGGGCCTAGGTAGCAATCAGCCCCAGCATTTT. Full variable domain (rest looked up from reference TRBV7-2 and TRBJ1-5): GAGVSQSPSNKVTEKGKDVELRCDPISGHTALYWYRQSLGQGLEFLIYFQGNSAPDKSGLPSDRFSAERTGGSVSTLTIQRTQQEDSAVYLCASSLAGGLGSNQPQHFGDGTRLSIL.